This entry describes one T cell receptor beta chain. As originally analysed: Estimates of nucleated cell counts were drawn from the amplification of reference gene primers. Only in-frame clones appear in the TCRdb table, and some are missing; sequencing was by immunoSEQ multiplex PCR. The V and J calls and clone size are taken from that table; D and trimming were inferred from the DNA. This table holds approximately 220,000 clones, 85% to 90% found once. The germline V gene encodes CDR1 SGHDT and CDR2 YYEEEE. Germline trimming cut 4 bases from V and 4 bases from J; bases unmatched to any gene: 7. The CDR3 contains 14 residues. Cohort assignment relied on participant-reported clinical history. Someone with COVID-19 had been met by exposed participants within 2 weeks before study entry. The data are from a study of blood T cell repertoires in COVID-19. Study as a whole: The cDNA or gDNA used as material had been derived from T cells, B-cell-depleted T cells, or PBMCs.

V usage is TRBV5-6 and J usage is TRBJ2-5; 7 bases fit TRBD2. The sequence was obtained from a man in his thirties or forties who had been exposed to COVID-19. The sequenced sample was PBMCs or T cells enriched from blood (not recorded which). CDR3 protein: CASSHTGGGETQYF. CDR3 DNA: TGTGCCAGCAGCCACACGGGGGGAGGAGAGACCCAGTACTTC. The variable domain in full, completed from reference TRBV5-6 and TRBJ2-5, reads DAGVTQSPTHLIKTRGQQVTLRCSPKSGHDTVSWYQQALGQGPQFIFQYYEEEERQRGNFPDRFSGHQFPNYSSELNVNALLLGDSALYLCASSHTGGGETQYFGPGTRLLVL.